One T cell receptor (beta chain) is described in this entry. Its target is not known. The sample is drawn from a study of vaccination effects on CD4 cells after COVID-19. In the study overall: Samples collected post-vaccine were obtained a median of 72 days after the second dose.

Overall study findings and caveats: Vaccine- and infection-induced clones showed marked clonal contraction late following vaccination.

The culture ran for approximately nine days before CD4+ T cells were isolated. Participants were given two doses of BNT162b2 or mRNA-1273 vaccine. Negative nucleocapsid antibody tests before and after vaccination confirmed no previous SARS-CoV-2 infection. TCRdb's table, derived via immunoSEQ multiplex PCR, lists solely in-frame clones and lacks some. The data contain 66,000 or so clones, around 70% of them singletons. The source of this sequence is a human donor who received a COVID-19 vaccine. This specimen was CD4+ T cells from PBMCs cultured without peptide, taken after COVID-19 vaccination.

The CDR3 loop is CASSSTRDTQYF. CDR3 DNA: TGTGCCAGCAGTTCAACTCGCGATACGCAGTATTTT. V is TRBV6-6 and J is TRBJ2-3, with D hard to call. Germline CDR1 and CDR2: MNHNY and SVGAGI (reference sequence). Trimming took off 4 bases at V and 6 bases at J, with 8 bases between the two ends. This CDR3 has 12 amino acids.